Below, 2 T cell receptor beta chains from the same sample are listed, as sequenced in a study of molecular identifiers for immune sequencing clone quantification. One entry per CDR3 protein results from TCRdb running MiXCR on the PCR reads. The repertoire holds over 600,000 distinct CDR3 sequences, with 20% as singletons. Sequencing input: naive CD8+ T cells from blood, with Jurkat cell RNA spiked in. Subset here: FACS-sorted CD8+CD4-CCR7+CD45RA+ naive T cells. These receptor sequences come from a human donor in good health. Some libraries in this study had Jurkat cell RNA spiked in.

This clonotype was seen more than once but under ten times. The germline gene is not matched at one end of the junction; a read error may be the cause. The DNA of the CDR3 is TGTGCCAGCAGCCAAACCTCTCCACAGAATGAGCAGCTCTTC. Translation gives CASSQTSPQNEQLF. The V gene is TRBV3-1, the J gene TRBJ2-1; D is unclear. Germline loops: CDR1 LGHDT, CDR2 YNNKEL (reference sequence). The CDR3 runs to 14 residues.

This clonotype was seen only once. A much bigger clone sits one base away, suggesting this may be a read error. The V call is TRBV5-6, the J call TRBJ2-2; TRBD1 matches 9 bases. The CDR3 consists of 15 residues. From germline, CDR1 is SGHDT and CDR2 YYEEEE. CDR3 in amino acids: CASSPRTGVTGGLFF. The CDR3 region has the DNA TGTGCCAGCAGCCCACGGACAGGGGTCACCGGGGGGCTGTTTTTT.